What follows are 9 T cell receptor beta chains derived from one specimen sequenced in a study of T cells in Graves' hyperthyroidism and ophthalmopathy. The CDR3 regions of TCR beta were amplified from RNA transcripts. A set of HTBI primers served as the primers for a first-round RT-PCR of the TCR CDR3. One entry per CDR3 protein results from TCRdb running MiXCR on the multiplex PCR reads. The sample includes about 350,000 distinct CDR3 sequences, 11% to 15% of them seen just once. Sequencing was done on a sample of blood. These receptors originate from a woman younger than 45 with Graves' hyperthyroidism.

The genes are TRBV19 and TRBJ1-1; D perhaps matches TRBD1 (6 bases). V was cut by 5 bases and J by 1 base, with 14 bases left in between. Germline CDR1 is LNHDA and CDR2 is SQIVND (reference sequence). This CDR3 region has 15 residues. The CDR3 coding sequence is TGTGCCAGTAGTCCCAGACAGGCGCAGAACACTGAAGCTTTCTTT. Its protein is CASSPRQAQNTEAFF.

The sample holds many counts of this clonotype. This chain uses TRBV20-1 with TRBJ2-2, with D possibly matching TRBD1 (6 bases). Looked up from germline, CDR1 is DFQATT and CDR2 is SNEGSKA (reference sequence). V lost 2 bases to trimming and J lost 3 bases, with 7 bases between them. The CDR3 has 13 amino acids. The CDR3 spells CSARSGDTGELFF. CDR3 DNA sequence: TGCAGTGCTAGATCAGGGGACACCGGGGAGCTGTTTTTT.

This clonotype was counted ten times or more. The chain combines TRBV2 with TRBJ2-1; TRBD2 agrees at 10 bases. Germline V gene sequence: CDR1 SNHLY, CDR2 FYNNEI. J lost 6 bases, V lost 2 bases, and 4 bases had no gene match. The CDR3 extends over 15 amino acids. CDR3: CASSESGLATNEQFF. CDR3 coding DNA: TGTGCCAGCAGTGAATCGGGACTAGCGACCAATGAGCAGTTCTTC.

At least ten counts were recorded for this clonotype. The V and J genes are TRBV28 and TRBJ2-6, with 7 nucleotides matching TRBD1. Germline V gives CDR1 MDHEN, CDR2 SYDVKM. The CDR3 is made up of 20 amino acids. After removal of 4 bases from V and 0 bases from J, the junction contained 15 bases not matched to a gene. CDR3 sequence (DNA): TGTGCCAGCAGTTCCTTTAACAGGGGCCCCCGTAGCTCTGGGGCCAACGTCCTGACTTTC. It codes for CASSSFNRGPRSSGANVLTF. The variable domain in full, completed from reference TRBV28 and TRBJ2-6, reads DVKVTQSSRYLVKRTGEKVFLECVQDMDHENMFWYRQDPGLGLRLIYFSYDVKMKEKGDIPEGYSVSREKKERFSLILESASTNQTSMYLCASSSFNRGPRSSGANVLTFGAGSRLTVL.

This clonotype was detected many times. The chain joins TRBV7-2 to TRBJ1-1; D perhaps matches TRBD1 (6 bases). Trimming took off 5 bases at V and 3 bases at J, with 19 bases between the two ends. The CDR3 runs 16 residues. The germline gives CDR1 SGHTA, CDR2 FQGNSA. The CDR3 DNA reads TGTGCCAGCAGCGGCAAGGGGGGCAGGGGTCACACTGAAGCTTTCTTT. It translates to CASSGKGGRGHTEAFF.

This clonotype showed up many times. This chain links TRBV30 with TRBJ2-1; D unclear. This CDR3 region has 14 residues. From germline, CDR1 is GTSNPN and CDR2 SVGIG (reference sequence). V lost 3 bases to trimming and J lost 6 bases, with 15 bases between them. The CDR3 DNA reads as TGTGCCTGGAGCGCGCGGCGCACGGTCAATGAGCAGTTCTTC. Translated, it gives CAWSARRTVNEQFF.

The rearrangement joins TRBV3-1 to TRBJ2-3; 7 bases are shared with TRBD2. This CDR3 spans 15 amino acids. Germline lookup yields CDR1 LGHDT and CDR2 YNNKEL (reference sequence). The V segment lost 3 bases and the J segment 1 base; nucleotides outside the gene matches: 4. This CDR3 is CASSQAGVGTDTQYF. The DNA of the CDR3 is TGTGCCAGCAGCCAGGCGGGAGTTGGCACAGATACGCAGTATTTT.

The V and J genes are TRBV6-1 and TRBJ1-6; no clear D. The V and J ends lost 7 bases and 5 bases respectively, with 18 bases between them. This CDR3 spans 16 amino acids. Germline CDR1 and CDR2: MNHNS and SASEGT. CDR3 protein: CASKSTEVNNNSPLHF. CDR3 bases: TGTGCCAGCAAAAGCACGGAAGTCAATAATAATTCACCCCTCCACTTT.

This clonotype was detected ten times or more. The chain recombines TRBV6-1 with TRBJ1-1; weak D call: TRBD1 (6 bases). Germline assignment: CDR1 MNHNS and CDR2 SASEGT. This CDR3 contains 12 residues. The ends were cut back, 10 bases at V and 5 bases at J, with 14 bases in the middle. This CDR3 is CATQGGKTEAFF. The CDR3 DNA follows: TGTGCCACCCAAGGGGGGAAGACTGAAGCTTTCTTT.